These 13 T cell receptor beta chains share one sample of origin, sequenced in a study of blood T cell repertoires in COVID-19. Sequencing was performed with immunoSEQ multiplex PCR; in TCRdb, only in-frame clones are kept and a portion is missing. Here the sample spans 350,000 to 400,000 clones, more than 85% being singletons. The sequencing input was PBMCs or T cells enriched from blood (not recorded which). The source is a woman in her forties who had been exposed to COVID-19.

The chain links TRBV6-1 to TRBJ1-2; D gene unclear. CDR1 and CDR2 (germline): MNHNS, SASEGT. The CDR3 extends over 13 amino acids. V was clipped by 2 bases and J by 9 bases, with 13 bases between them. CDR3 DNA sequence: TGTGCCAGCAGTGAACCCACGGCAGGTAGCTACACCTTC. Amino acids: CASSEPTAGSYTF.

The chain employs TRBV5-6 and TRBJ1-6; TRBD1 matches at 8 bases. The CDR3 has 15 amino acids. V trimming: 6 bases; J trimming: 8 bases; junction bases outside the gene matches: 10. The germline CDR1 and CDR2 sequences are SGHDT and YYEEEE. This CDR3 reads CASIQTGQGDSPLHF. CDR3 bases: TGTGCCAGCATCCAGACCGGACAGGGCGATTCACCCCTCCACTTT.

V gene TRBV5-1 combines with J gene TRBJ2-7; D gene unclear. The CDR3 is 14 residues long. Trimming removed 5 bases at V and 7 bases at J, with 19 bases between. The germline V gene encodes CDR1 SGHRS and CDR2 YFSETQ. CDR3 DNA sequence: TGCGCCAGCAGAAGAGAGGATCCGCGGTTTGAGCAGTACTTC. It yields the protein CASRREDPRFEQYF.

The chain couples TRBV12-5 to TRBJ2-1, with D tentatively TRBD2 (5 bases). This CDR3 comprises 17 residues. V was pared by 1 base and J by 7 bases, with 20 bases between. The germline V gene has CDR1 LGHNT and CDR2 FRNRAP. Here the CDR3 reads CASGLGSGRLARNEQFF. The CDR3, as DNA: TGTGCTAGTGGTTTGGGTTCGGGAAGACTGGCGAGGAATGAGCAGTTCTTC.

The chain joins TRBV7-2 to TRBJ1-1; weak D call: TRBD1 (5 bases). CDR1 SGHTA and CDR2 FQGNSA come from the germline V gene. V was shortened by 0 bases and J by 3 bases, with 11 bases between the two germline ends. The CDR3 covers 15 residues. CDR3 amino acids: CASSLAPGGHTEAFF. The CDR3, as DNA: TGTGCCAGCAGCTTAGCGCCGGGGGGTCACACTGAAGCTTTCTTT.

This chain links TRBV3-1 (or the pseudogene TRBV3-2) with TRBJ1-2, with D hard to call. V lost 3 bases, J lost 4 bases, and 12 bases lay in between. The CDR3 is 14 amino acids. The germline V gene has CDR1 LGHDT and CDR2 YNNKEL (reference sequence). The CDR3 nucleotides read TGTGCCAGCAGCCATTCAGACGGAGCCTATGGCTACACCTTC. Protein sequence: CASSHSDGAYGYTF.

The chain joins TRBV5-6 to TRBJ1-5, with unresolved D. V was shortened by 1 base and J by 6 bases, with 20 bases between the two germline ends. Germline values: CDR1 SGHDT, CDR2 YYEEEE. The CDR3 has 17 residues. DNA of the CDR3: TGTGCCAGCAGCTTGAGGGCGCTGGGAAGGAGGGCTCAGCCCCAGCATTTT. The encoded protein is CASSLRALGRRAQPQHF.

V is TRBV7-2 and J is TRBJ1-2, with TRBD1 identical over 9 bases. Losses at the gene ends were 3 bases for V and 3 bases for J; bases not matched to a gene: 5. This CDR3 has 15 amino acids. Per the germline V gene, CDR1 is SGHTA and CDR2 is FQGNSA. For the CDR3, the DNA is TGTGCCAGCAGCTTCAGACAGGGGGGTGACTATGGCTACACCTTC. This encodes CASSFRQGGDYGYTF.

The chain uses TRBV2 and TRBJ1-4, with a tentative D call TRBD1 (5 bases). V was pared by 4 bases and J by 7 bases, with 10 bases between. The CDR3 extends over 13 amino acids. Germline loops: CDR1 SNHLY, CDR2 FYNNEI. CDR3 sequence reads: CASSARVGEKLFF. The CDR3 nucleotides are TGTGCCAGCAGTGCCAGGGTTGGTGAAAAACTGTTTTTT.

The V and J genes are TRBV27 and TRBJ1-6, with a weak D call TRBD1 (6 bases). From germline, CDR1 is MNHEY and CDR2 SMNVEV (reference sequence). There are 15 residues in the CDR3. V was cut by 6 bases and J by 9 bases, with 18 bases left in between. DNA for the CDR3: TGTGCCAGCAGCCCATGGGGACAAAATGTTTCACCCCTCCACTTT. The encoded protein is CASSPWGQNVSPLHF.

The V gene is TRBV7-2, the J gene TRBJ2-3; 7 positions match TRBD2. V lost 0 bases and J lost 0; bases outside the gene matches: 9. CDR1 SGHTA and CDR2 FQGNSA come from the germline V gene. The CDR3 has 18 amino acids. This chain's CDR3 is CASSLAPSGRSSTDTQYF. The CDR3 bases are TGTGCCAGCAGCTTAGCGCCTAGCGGAAGATCTAGCACAGATACGCAGTATTTT.

V and J are TRBV2 and TRBJ2-1; a possible D gene is TRBD1 (6 bases). The CDR3 consists of 16 residues. CDR1 and CDR2 from the germline V gene are SNHLY and FYNNEI. Trimming stripped 3 bases from V and 3 bases from J, with 15 bases between. This CDR3 reads CASSEGPLTGYNEQFF. The CDR3 nucleotides read TGTGCCAGCAGTGAGGGGCCCCTGACAGGCTACAATGAGCAGTTCTTC. Full variable domain (remainder filled in from reference TRBV2 and TRBJ2-1): EPEVTQTPSHQVTQMGQEVILRCVPISNHLYFYWYRQILGQKVEFLVSFYNNEISEKSEIFDDQFSVERPDGSNFTLKIRSTKLEDSAMYFCASSEGPLTGYNEQFFGPGTRLTVL.

The chain is built from TRBV21-1 and TRBJ1-5; the table's D call, TRBD1, was not checked against the DNA. TRBV21-1 is assigned pseudogene status. The CDR3 consists of 19 residues. CDR3 amino acids: CASSKAVISERITHQPQHF. The CDR3 DNA follows: TGTGCCAGCAGCAAAGCAGTCATTTCTGAACGAATTACACATCAGCCCCAGCATTTT.